This entry lists 16 T cell receptor beta chains sequenced from one sample in a study of shared clonotypes between healthy human individuals. CD45RO-negative, CCR7-positively selected cells formed the naive CD8 fraction, excluding terminally differentiated effector memory CD45RA+ cells. TCRdb's table, derived via immunoSEQ multiplex PCR, lists solely in-frame clones and lacks some. The data contain almost 700,000 clones, 92% of them singletons. Input material: naive CD8+ T cells sorted from blood. The receptor set was obtained from a man younger than 45 in good health.

The chain is built from TRBV15 and TRBJ2-1, with 8 positions matching TRBD1. Trimming at V came to 0 bases and at J to 7 bases, leaving 11 bases not matched to a gene. Germline assignment: CDR1 LNHNV and CDR2 YYDKDF (reference sequence). The CDR3 is made up of 17 amino acids. The CDR3 region is CATSRDLFRDRTNEQFF. The DNA for the CDR3 is TGTGCCACCAGCAGAGATCTCTTTAGGGACAGGACAAATGAGCAGTTCTTC.

CDR3 region: CASSGARLAGVTYNEQFF. CDR3 nucleotides: TGTGCCAGCAGCGGGGCCCGGCTAGCGGGAGTAACCTACAATGAGCAGTTCTTC. V and J are TRBV11-2 and TRBJ2-1; 10 bases align to TRBD2. The CDR3 totals 18 residues. The J segment lost 2 bases and the V segment lost 5 bases, leaving 12 bases of the junction unmatched. CDR1 and CDR2 (germline): SGHAT, FQNNGV. Full variable domain (missing parts from reference TRBV11-2 and TRBJ2-1): EAGVAQSPRYKIIEKRQSVAFWCNPISGHATLYWYQQILGQGPKLLIQFQNNGVVDDSQLPKDRFSAERLKGVDSTLKIQPAKLEDSAVYLCASSGARLAGVTYNEQFFGPGTRLTVL.

The chain joins TRBV11-2 to TRBJ2-2, with TRBD2 matching over 11 bases. The CDR3 consists of 20 residues. The junction had 14 bases not matched to a gene; V was cut back by 0 bases and J by 5 bases. Germline loops: CDR1 SGHAT, CDR2 FQNNGV. For the CDR3, the DNA is TGTGCCAGCAGCTTAGATCTTTTTTTACTAGCGGGAGCGCGAACCGGGGAGCTGTTTTTT. It translates to CASSLDLFLLAGARTGELFF.

This chain connects TRBV7-8 to TRBJ2-7; 7 bases agree with TRBD2. The germline V gene encodes CDR1 SGHVS and CDR2 FQNEAQ. V dropped 7 bases and J dropped 3; count of bases not matched to a gene: 12. The CDR3 spans 15 residues. CDR3 protein: CASTDGGGPHYEQYF. The CDR3 DNA is TGTGCCAGCACCGACGGGGGAGGGCCCCACTACGAGCAGTACTTC.

The CDR3 reads CASRAGGEQFF. DNA of the CDR3: TGTGCCAGCAGAGCCGGGGGGGAGCAGTTCTTC. The chain has TRBV25-1 and TRBJ2-1; 7 positions match TRBD2. Germline V gene data show CDR1 as MGHDK and CDR2 as SYGVNS. V shed 6 bases, J shed 10 bases, and the junction held 3 bases outside the gene matches. The CDR3 runs to 11 residues.

The chain has TRBV9 and TRBJ1-1; D gene unclear. Germline V gene data show CDR1 as SGDLS and CDR2 as YYNGEE. Deletions cut 0 bases from V and 6 bases from J, with 9 bases between. This CDR3 has 13 amino acids. CDR3 DNA: TGTGCCAGCAGCGTAGGGTCGAGGTCTGAAGCTTTCTTT. It codes for CASSVGSRSEAFF.

This rearrangement joins TRBV5-1 to TRBJ2-5; the match to TRBD1 covers 9 bases. This CDR3 has 14 amino acids. CDR1 is SGHRS, CDR2 YFSETQ, per germline. Unmatched junction bases numbered 10, after V lost 4 bases and J lost 9 bases. CDR3 sequence (DNA): TGCGCCAGCAGCCTCAACCGGGACAGGGCGCCCCAGTACTTC. Protein product: CASSLNRDRAPQYF. The whole variable domain, filled in from reference TRBV5-1 and TRBJ2-5, reads KAGVTQTPRYLIKTRGQQVTLSCSPISGHRSVSWYQQTPGQGLQFLFEYFSETQRNKGNFPGRFSGRQFSNSRSEMNVSTLELGDSALYLCASSLNRDRAPQYFGPGTRLLVL.

V and J are TRBV27 and TRBJ2-7; 7 positions match TRBD1. V lost 6 bases and J lost 4; bases outside the gene matches: 9. Germline CDR1 reads MNHEY; CDR2 reads SMNVEV (reference sequence). CDR3 length: 14 residues. The CDR3 DNA follows: TGTGCCAGCAGCCGGAAACAGGGGAGATACGAGCAGTACTTC. Protein sequence: CASSRKQGRYEQYF.

The genes are TRBV28 and TRBJ2-7, with D perhaps TRBD1 (5 bases). Trimming shortened V by 6 bases and J by 3 bases, and 12 bases separated the two germline ends. Germline CDR1 reads MDHEN; CDR2 reads SYDVKM. The CDR3 contains 13 residues. The CDR3: CASRPGWVYEQYF. The CDR3 bases are TGTGCCAGCAGGCCAGGGTGGGTCTACGAGCAGTACTTC.

This clone was seen a handful of times. This CDR3 is CASSETGDTGELFF. The CDR3 region has the DNA TGTGCCAGCAGCGAGACAGGGGACACCGGGGAGCTGTTTTTT. This chain joins TRBV5-4 and TRBJ2-2; 8 nucleotides agree with TRBD1. The V segment lost 4 bases and the J segment 3 bases; nucleotides outside the gene matches: 2. Germline CDR1 reads SGHNT; CDR2 reads YYREEE (reference sequence). This CDR3 spans 14 amino acids.

This clone was seen a single time. V usage is TRBV7-2 and J usage is TRBJ2-2, with TRBD2 matching over 9 bases. Germline CDR1 reads SGHTA; CDR2 reads FQGNSA. This CDR3 is 16 amino acids long. With 0 bases clipped from V and 7 bases from J, the junction kept 6 bases outside the gene matches. For the CDR3, the DNA is TGTGCCAGCAGCTTAGCCCTTAGCGGGAGTGGCGGGGAGCTGTTTTTT. Its protein product is CASSLALSGSGGELFF.

The J gene is TRBJ2-1, the V gene TRBV7-9; tentatively, D is TRBD1 or TRBD2 (6 bases each). Germline V gives CDR1 SEHNR, CDR2 FQNEAQ (reference sequence). The length of the CDR3 is 17 residues. V was trimmed by 1 base and J by 8 bases, leaving 21 bases between them. CDR3 in DNA: TGTGCCAGCAGCTTAGGGGGCTCGTACGGGGGCGGGGATGAGCAGTTCTTC. Encoded protein: CASSLGGSYGGGDEQFF.

The rearrangement joins TRBV14 to TRBJ2-7; D is possibly TRBD2 (6 bases). Trimming removed 4 bases from V and 7 bases from J, with 14 bases in between. The CDR3 has 13 amino acids. Germline CDR1 reads SGHDN; CDR2 reads FVKESK. DNA for the CDR3: TGTGCCAGCAGCCTTGGGGGGAGTGGTGAGCAGTACTTC. It is translated as CASSLGGSGEQYF.

This chain connects TRBV7-6 to TRBJ2-2; tentative D call: TRBD1 (6 bases). CDR3 size: 15 residues. In germline, CDR1 is SGHVS, CDR2 FNYEAQ. Trimming took off 1 base at V and 8 bases at J, with 14 bases between the two ends. The CDR3 nucleotides read TGTGCCAGCAGCTTAGGGGAAACAGGGATAGGGGAGCTGTTTTTT. Protein: CASSLGETGIGELFF.

The sample holds one count of this clone. The rearrangement uses TRBV29-1 and TRBJ2-5; D perhaps matches TRBD1 (5 bases). The last part of the DNA fits TRBJ2-7 better; the J call may be wrong. This CDR3 comprises 13 residues. Germline V gives CDR1 SQVTM, CDR2 ANQGSEA. CDR3 loop: CSVVFQGPYEQYF. The CDR3 DNA reads TGCAGCGTTGTATTCCAGGGTCCCTACGAGCAGTACTTC.

This clone has just one count. V is TRBV4-2 and J is TRBJ2-7; D is possibly TRBD1 (5 bases). Trimming took off 0 bases at V and 0 bases at J, with 9 bases between the two ends. The CDR3 is 15 amino acids. Germline V lookup: CDR1 LGHNA, CDR2 YNFKEQ. CDR3: CASSQEGTGSYEQYF. The CDR3 region has the DNA TGTGCCAGCAGCCAAGAGGGTACAGGCTCCTACGAGCAGTACTTC.